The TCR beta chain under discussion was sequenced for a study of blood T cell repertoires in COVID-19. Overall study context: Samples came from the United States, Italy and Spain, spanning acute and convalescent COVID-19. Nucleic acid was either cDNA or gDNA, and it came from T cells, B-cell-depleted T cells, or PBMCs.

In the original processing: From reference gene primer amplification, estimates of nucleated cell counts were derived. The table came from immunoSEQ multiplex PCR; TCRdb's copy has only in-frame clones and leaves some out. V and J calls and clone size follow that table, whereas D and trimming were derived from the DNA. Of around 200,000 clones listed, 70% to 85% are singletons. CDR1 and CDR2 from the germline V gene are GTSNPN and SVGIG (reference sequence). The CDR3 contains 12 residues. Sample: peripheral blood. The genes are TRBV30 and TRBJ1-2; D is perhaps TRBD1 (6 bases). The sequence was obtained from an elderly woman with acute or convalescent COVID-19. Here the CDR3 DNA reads TGTGGCATCCCACGGGGGGGCGATGGCTACACCTTC. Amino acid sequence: CGIPRGGDGYTF. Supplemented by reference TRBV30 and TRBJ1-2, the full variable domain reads SQTIHQWPATLVQPVGSPLSLECTVEGTSNPNLYWYRQAAGRGLQLLFYSVGIGQISSEVPQNLSASRPQDRQFILSSKKLLLSDSGFYLCGIPRGGDGYTFGSGTRLTVV.